These 18 T cell receptor beta chains originate from one sample sequenced in a study of T cells after yellow fever vaccination. Via MiXCR, TCRdb re-called the 5' RACE reads, giving one row per CDR3 protein. This sample has hundreds of thousands of distinct CDR3 sequences, with about 7.8% found just once. The starting material was PBMCs, obtained more than 40 days after the first yellow fever vaccination. All receptors come from a man younger than 35 who received the YFV17D yellow fever vaccine.

This rearrangement joins TRBV7-9 to TRBJ1-2; D is unresolved. The germline V and J ends were trimmed by 1 base and 2 bases, with 8 bases remaining between them. Per the germline V gene, CDR1 is SEHNR and CDR2 is FQNEAQ (reference sequence). This CDR3 comprises 14 residues. The CDR3 DNA sequence: TGTGCCAGCAGCTTAGGAGCACGGAACTATGGCTACACCTTC. This gives the protein CASSLGARNYGYTF.

This sequence joins TRBV5-6 and TRBJ2-1; D is undetermined. This CDR3 has 17 residues. Germline CDR1 reads SGHDT; CDR2 reads YYEEEE. V was clipped by 0 bases and J by 4 bases, with 17 bases between them. The CDR3 sequence: CASSLALGAYTYNEQFF. The CDR3 nucleotides read TGTGCCAGCAGCTTGGCGCTTGGCGCATACACATACAATGAGCAGTTCTTC.

The rearrangement joins TRBV10-3 to TRBJ1-1; D uncertain. V shed 2 bases and J shed 4 bases, with 11 bases lying between them. From germline, CDR1 is ENHRY and CDR2 SYGVKD. The CDR3 is 14 amino acids. Written as DNA, the CDR3 is TGTGCCATCAGTGAGGAGGCCACGCGCACTGAAGCTTTCTTT. This codes for CAISEEATRTEAFF.

This chain connects TRBV29-1 to TRBJ1-1; D gene unclear. CDR3 length equals 10 residues. V lost 7 bases and J 7 bases, leaving 10 bases between the germline ends. Germline values: CDR1 SQVTM, CDR2 ANQGSEA. This CDR3 is CSAQDGEAFF. The CDR3 DNA reads as TGCAGCGCCCAAGACGGTGAAGCTTTCTTT. The complete variable domain, with remaining parts taken from reference TRBV29-1 and TRBJ1-1, reads SAVISQKPSRDICQRGTSLTIQCQVDSQVTMMFWYRQQPGQSLTLIATANQGSEATYESGFVIDKFPISRPNLTFSTLTVSNMSPEDSSIYLCSAQDGEAFFGQGTRLTVV.

J is TRBJ1-5 and V is TRBV27; D not resolved. CDR1 and CDR2 (germline): MNHEY, SMNVEV (reference sequence). The V end was cut by 4 bases, the J end by 9 bases, with 22 bases between. The CDR3 sequence is 16 residues long. The CDR3 here is CASSSSVGPAFGPQHF. Here the CDR3 DNA reads TGTGCCAGCAGTTCCTCCGTGGGCCCCGCATTTGGGCCCCAGCATTTT.

Ten or more counts support this clonotype. The chain links TRBV6-5 to TRBJ2-3, with 7 nucleotides matching TRBD2. J lost 6 bases, V lost 0 bases, and 0 bases had no gene match. The CDR3 totals 13 residues. CDR1 MNHEY and CDR2 SVGAGI come from the germline V gene. The CDR3 bases are TGTGCCAGCAGTTACTCGCGGGGGGATACGCAGTATTTT. Amino acid sequence: CASSYSRGDTQYF.

In this sample, this clonotype turned up a few times. The chain employs TRBV5-4 and TRBJ1-2, with 7 bases lining up with TRBD1. Trimming removed 10 bases from V and 7 bases from J; junction bases left unmatched: 19. CDR1 SGHNT and CDR2 YYREEE come from the germline V gene (reference sequence). The CDR3 is made up of 15 amino acids. CDR3 residues: CAVPDRVQAPRGYTF. The CDR3 coding sequence is TGTGCCGTCCCAGACAGGGTCCAGGCCCCGCGTGGCTACACCTTC.

The chain combines TRBV11-2 with TRBJ2-7; no firm D call. The CDR3 is 12 amino acids. Per germline, CDR1 SGHAT and CDR2 FQNNGV. Trimming stripped 5 bases from V and 2 bases from J, with 7 bases between. The CDR3 DNA sequence: TGTGCCAGCAGCGCAAGGGCCTACGAGCAGTACGTC. Encoded protein: CASSARAYEQYV.

This clonotype has just a few counts. The J gene is TRBJ2-2, the V gene TRBV24-1, with TRBD2 matching 7 bases. The germline V gene has CDR1 KGHDR and CDR2 SFDVKD. J lost 3 bases, V lost 7 bases, and 4 bases had no gene match. This CDR3 contains 14 residues. The CDR3 here is CATRASGDTGELFF. In DNA, the CDR3 is TGTGCCACCAGGGCTAGCGGCGACACCGGGGAGCTGTTTTTT.

A note on this clonotype: An end of the junction does not agree with germline; a read error may underlie this. V usage is TRBV24-1 and J usage is TRBJ2-4; maybe TRBD1 (6 bases). The V gene's germline CDR1 is KGHDR and CDR2 SFDVKD. The CDR3 loop spans 12 amino acids. The CDR3 is CATSDSRTGLDF. Written as DNA, the CDR3 is TGTGCCACCAGTGATTCAAGAACAGGGCTAGACTTC.

Only a few counts were recorded for this clonotype. V usage is TRBV29-1 and J usage is TRBJ2-2, with 7 bases identical to TRBD1. The J segment lost 5 bases and the V segment lost 4 bases, leaving 4 bases of the junction unmatched. The CDR3 runs to 13 residues. CDR1 and CDR2 (germline): SQVTM, ANQGSEA. Here the CDR3 DNA reads TGCAGCGTTGCCGACAGGGTGACCGGGGAGCTGTTTTTT. Amino acid sequence: CSVADRVTGELFF.

This clonotype was seen a handful of times. This chain joins TRBV9 and TRBJ2-3; D is perhaps TRBD1 (6 bases). Germline CDR1 reads SGDLS; CDR2 reads YYNGEE. Trimming left V 7 bases short and J 1 base short, with 16 bases between. The CDR3 spans 15 residues. The DNA for the CDR3 is TGTGCCAGCGGAATGGCAGGGGCAGGCACAGATACGCAGTATTTT. The encoded protein is CASGMAGAGTDTQYF.

This clonotype was detected ten times or more. The gene calls are TRBV5-5 and TRBJ2-2; 8 bases align to TRBD2. This CDR3 spans 16 amino acids. The ends lost 3 bases at V and 7 bases at J; junction bases unmatched: 11. Germline CDR1 reads SGHKS; CDR2 reads YYEKEE (reference sequence). This CDR3 reads CASSYGGGKFGGELFF. In DNA, the CDR3 is TGTGCCAGCAGCTACGGGGGGGGGAAGTTCGGCGGGGAGCTGTTTTTT. Supplemented by reference TRBV5-5 and TRBJ2-2, the full variable domain reads DAGVTQSPTHLIKTRGQQVTLRCSPISGHKSVSWYQQVLGQGPQFIFQYYEKEERGRGNFPDRFSARQFPNYSSELNVNALLLGDSALYLCASSYGGGKFGGELFFGEGSRLTVL.

J is TRBJ2-2 and V is TRBV29-1; the match to TRBD2 covers 7 bases. This CDR3 comprises 14 residues. V gave up 5 bases and J gave up 4 bases; unmatched junction bases: 7. Germline CDR1 and CDR2: SQVTM and ANQGSEA. CDR3 loop: CSVRRGDGTGELFF. The CDR3 nucleotides are TGCAGCGTTCGCCGGGGGGACGGCACCGGGGAGCTGTTTTTT.

This clonotype showed up just a few times. The chain has TRBV7-2 and TRBJ2-7; D assignment may be TRBD1 or TRBD2 (5 bases each). Germline CDR1 and CDR2: SGHTA and FQGNSA. CDR3 size: 14 residues. Trimming took 3 bases from V and 2 from J, leaving 11 bases between them. CDR3 region: CASSFTGAPYEQYV. The CDR3 DNA is TGTGCCAGCAGCTTTACCGGGGCCCCCTACGAGCAGTACGTC.

The CDR3 DNA is TGCGCCAGCAGCACGCAGGGGGCGACCGGGGAGCTGTTTTTT. Protein product: CASSTQGATGELFF. The chain links TRBV5-1 to TRBJ2-2, with 8 bases identical to TRBD1. V gave up 4 bases and J gave up 5 bases; unmatched junction bases: 4. Germline values: CDR1 SGHRS, CDR2 YFSETQ. This CDR3 has 14 residues. The whole variable domain, remainder taken from reference TRBV5-1 and TRBJ2-2, is KAGVTQTPRYLIKTRGQQVTLSCSPISGHRSVSWYQQTPGQGLQFLFEYFSETQRNKGNFPGRFSGRQFSNSRSEMNVSTLELGDSALYLCASSTQGATGELFFGEGSRLTVL.

This clonotype appeared a few times. V usage is TRBV4-3 and J usage is TRBJ2-2; the D gene is possibly TRBD1 (6 bases). This CDR3 has 18 residues. V was cut by 2 bases and J by 2 bases, with 18 bases left in between. Germline CDR1 LGHNA, CDR2 YSLEER. CDR3 protein: CASSQNWVRQDNTGELFF. CDR3 DNA sequence: TGCGCCAGCAGCCAAAATTGGGTGAGACAGGATAACACCGGGGAGCTGTTTTTT.

This chain joins TRBV5-1 and TRBJ2-1; the match to TRBD1 covers 7 bases. CDR1 and CDR2 from the germline V gene are SGHRS and YFSETQ. J lost 6 bases, V lost 3 bases, and 15 bases had no gene match. CDR3 length: 17 amino acids. CDR3 sequence (DNA): TGCGCCAGCAGCTCTGAGCCCCTCACGGGACAGATCAATGAGCAGTTCTTC. Its translation is CASSSEPLTGQINEQFF.